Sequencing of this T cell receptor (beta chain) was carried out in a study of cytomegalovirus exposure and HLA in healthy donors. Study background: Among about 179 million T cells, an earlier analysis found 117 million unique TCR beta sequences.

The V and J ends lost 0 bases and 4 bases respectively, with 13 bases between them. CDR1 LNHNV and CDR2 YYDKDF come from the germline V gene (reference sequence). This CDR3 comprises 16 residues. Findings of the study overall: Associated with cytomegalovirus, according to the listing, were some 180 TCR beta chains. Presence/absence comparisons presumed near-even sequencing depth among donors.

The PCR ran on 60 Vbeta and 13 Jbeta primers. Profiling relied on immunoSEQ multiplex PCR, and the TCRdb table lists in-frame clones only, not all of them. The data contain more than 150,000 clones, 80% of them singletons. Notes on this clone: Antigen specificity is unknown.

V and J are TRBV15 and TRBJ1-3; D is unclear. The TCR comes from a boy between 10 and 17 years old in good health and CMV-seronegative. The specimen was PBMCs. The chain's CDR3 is CATSRDKAGSGNTIYF. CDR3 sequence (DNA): TGTGCCACCAGCAGAGATAAGGCAGGATCCGGAAACACCATATATTTT.